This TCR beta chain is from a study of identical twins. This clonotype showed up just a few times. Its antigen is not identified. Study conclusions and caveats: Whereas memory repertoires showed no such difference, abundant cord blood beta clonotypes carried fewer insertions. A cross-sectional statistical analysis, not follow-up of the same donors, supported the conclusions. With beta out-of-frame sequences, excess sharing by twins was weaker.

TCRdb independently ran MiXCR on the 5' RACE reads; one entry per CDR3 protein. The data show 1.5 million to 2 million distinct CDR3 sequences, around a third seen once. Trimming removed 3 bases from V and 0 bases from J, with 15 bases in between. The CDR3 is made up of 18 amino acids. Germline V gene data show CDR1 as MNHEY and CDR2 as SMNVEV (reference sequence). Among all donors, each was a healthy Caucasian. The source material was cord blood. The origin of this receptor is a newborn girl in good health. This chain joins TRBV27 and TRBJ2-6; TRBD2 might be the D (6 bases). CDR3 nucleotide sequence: TGTGCCAGCAGTTTTGCCCAGGAGGGGTTCTCTGGGGCCAACGTCCTGACTTTC. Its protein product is CASSFAQEGFSGANVLTF.